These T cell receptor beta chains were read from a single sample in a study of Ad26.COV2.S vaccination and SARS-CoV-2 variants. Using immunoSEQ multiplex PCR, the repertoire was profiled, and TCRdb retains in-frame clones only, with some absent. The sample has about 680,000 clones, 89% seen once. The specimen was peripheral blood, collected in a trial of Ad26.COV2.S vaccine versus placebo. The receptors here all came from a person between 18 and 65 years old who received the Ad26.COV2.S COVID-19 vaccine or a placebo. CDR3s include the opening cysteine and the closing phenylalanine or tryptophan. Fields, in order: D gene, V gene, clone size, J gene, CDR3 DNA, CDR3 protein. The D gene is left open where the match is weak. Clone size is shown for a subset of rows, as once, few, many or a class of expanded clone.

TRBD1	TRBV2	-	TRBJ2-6	TGTGCCAGCAGTGAAAAACCCCCCAGGGGGTTGCCTTCTGGGGCCAACGTCCTGACTTTC	CASSEKPPRGLPSGANVLTF
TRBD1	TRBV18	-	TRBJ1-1	TGTGCCAGCTCCCCCGGGACAGTACTGCTGAACACTGAAGCTTTCTTT	CASSPGTVLLNTEAFF
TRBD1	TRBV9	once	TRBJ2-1	TGTGCCAGCAGCGTACAGGGGGCCTACAATGAGCAGTTCTTC	CASSVQGAYNEQFF
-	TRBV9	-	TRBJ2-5	TGTGCCAGCAGCGCCCGGAGGGGGGAGCCTCAAGAGACCCAGTACTTC	CASSARRGEPQETQYF
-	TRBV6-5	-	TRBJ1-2	TGTGCCATCACCCGCTCCGGCTACACCTTC	CAITRSGYTF
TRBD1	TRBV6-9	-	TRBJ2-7	TGTGCCAGCAGTTCAGGGTTGGGGACAGAGTGCTACGAGCAGTACTTC	CASSSGLGTECYEQYF
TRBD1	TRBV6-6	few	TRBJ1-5	TGTGCCAGCAGTACGACAGGGGTTGCTCAGCCCCAGCATTTT	CASSTTGVAQPQHF
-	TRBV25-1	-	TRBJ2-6	TGTGCCAGCAGTGTCTCTGGGGCCAACGTCCTGACTTTC	CASSVSGANVLTF
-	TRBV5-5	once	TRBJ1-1	TGTGCCAGCAGCTTGCCTACCAGGGGCACTGAAGCTTTCTTT	CASSLPTRGTEAFF
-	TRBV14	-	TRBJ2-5	TGTGCCAGCAGCCCGGGACCCCTGTACCAAGAGACCCAGTACTTC	CASSPGPLYQETQYF
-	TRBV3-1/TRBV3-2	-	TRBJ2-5	TGTGCCAGCAGCCAAGAGCAGACCCAGTACTTC	CASSQEQTQYF
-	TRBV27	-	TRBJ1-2	TGTGCCAGCAGGTACGCGGGCGACACCGGGGGTGGCTACACCTTC	CASRYAGDTGGGYTF
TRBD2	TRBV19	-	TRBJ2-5	TGTGCCAGTAGTAGACTAGCGGGTAAAGAGACCCAGTACTTC	CASSRLAGKETQYF
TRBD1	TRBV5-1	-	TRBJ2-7	TGCGCCAGCAGCCCATCGACAGGGAGTAAGTCCTACGAGCAGTACTTC	CASSPSTGSKSYEQYF
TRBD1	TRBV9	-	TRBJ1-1	TGTGCCAGCAGCGCTAACACAGGGGTAACTGAAGCTTTCTTT	CASSANTGVTEAFF
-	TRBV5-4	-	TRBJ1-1	TGTGCCAGCAGCTTGGACCCGGGGAACACTGAAGCTTTCTTT	CASSLDPGNTEAFF
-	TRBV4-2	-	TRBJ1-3	TGTGCCAGCAGCCAGCGACGTGGCTCTGGAAACACCATATATTTT	CASSQRRGSGNTIYF
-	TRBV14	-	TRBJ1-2	TGTGCCAGCAGTCGGGGGGCGCTTAACTATGGCTACACCTTC	CASSRGALNYGYTF
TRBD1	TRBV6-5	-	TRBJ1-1	TGTGCCAGCAGTTACTCAAGACAGGGGACCACTGAAGCTTTCTTT	CASSYSRQGTTEAFF
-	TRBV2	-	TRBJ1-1	TGTGCCAGCAGTTACAGTACTGAAGCTTTCTTT	CASSYSTEAFF
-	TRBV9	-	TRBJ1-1	TGTGCCAGCAGCGTAGGCCCAGGGCTAAACACTGAAGCTTTCTTT	CASSVGPGLNTEAFF
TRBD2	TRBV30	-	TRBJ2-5	TGTGCCTGGAGTGTACGCGGGGGGGCTTTGAAGACCCAGTACTTC	CAWSVRGGALKTQYF
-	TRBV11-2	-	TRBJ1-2	TGTGCCAGCAGCTTAATAACAGGTTATGGCTACACCTTC	CASSLITGYGYTF
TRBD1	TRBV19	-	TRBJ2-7	TGTGCCAGTAGTGACAGGGAATCCTACGAGCAGTACTTC	CASSDRESYEQYF
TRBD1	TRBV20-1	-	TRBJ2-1	TGCAGTGCTACCCCCCGGGACAGATCCTTCTTC	CSATPRDRSFF
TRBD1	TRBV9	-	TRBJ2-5	TGTGCCAGCAGTCCGGCAGGGGGCGTGGAGACCCAGTACTTC	CASSPAGGVETQYF
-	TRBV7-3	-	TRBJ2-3	TGTGCCAGCAGCTTAGATTCCATAGCGGCACCAGATACGCAGTATTTT	CASSLDSIAAPDTQYF
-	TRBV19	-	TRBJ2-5	TGTGCCAGTGGCCTAGTTGGAAGCTATGGAGTCACCCAGTACTTC	CASGLVGSYGVTQYF
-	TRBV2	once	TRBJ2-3	TGTGCCAGCGTCTCAGGGGCTAGCACAGATACGCAGTATTTT	CASVSGASTDTQYF
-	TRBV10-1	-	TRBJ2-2	TGCGCCAGCAGTGTTTGGCTCGGCACCGGGGAGCTGTTTTTT	CASSVWLGTGELFF
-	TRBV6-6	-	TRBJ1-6	TGTGCCAGCAGTTACTCAGCAGGCCGAATCGGTTCACCCCTCCACTTT	CASSYSAGRIGSPLHF
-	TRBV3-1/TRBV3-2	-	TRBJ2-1	TGTGCCAGCAGCCAAGAGGCCGGACAGACCAATGAGCAGTTCTTC	CASSQEAGQTNEQFF
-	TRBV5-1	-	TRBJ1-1	TGCGCCAGCAGCCCGGACGGGGCTGGAGGGACTGAAGCTTTCTTT	CASSPDGAGGTEAFF
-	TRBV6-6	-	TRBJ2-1	TGTGCCAGCAGTTACGAGGTGAACAATGAGCAGTTCTTC	CASSYEVNNEQFF
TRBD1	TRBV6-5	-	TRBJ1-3	TGTGCCAGCAGACCCCAGGGGGCTTCGGGAAACACCATATATTTT	CASRPQGASGNTIYF
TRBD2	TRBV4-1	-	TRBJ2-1	TGCGCCAGCAGCCGAACTAGCGGGGACTACAATGAGCAGTTCTTC	CASSRTSGDYNEQFF
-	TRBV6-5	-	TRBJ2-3	TGTGCCAGCAGTTCTATAGTTGCAGATACGCAGTATTTT	CASSSIVADTQYF
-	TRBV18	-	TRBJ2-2	TGTGCCAGCTCACCTATGGGGATCCCGAACACCGGGGAGCTGTTTTTT	CASSPMGIPNTGELFF
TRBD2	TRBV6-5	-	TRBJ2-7	TGTGCCAGCAGTTCAGTAGCGGGAGGGCCCTACGAGCAGTACTTC	CASSSVAGGPYEQYF
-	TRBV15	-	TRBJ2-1	TGTGCCACCAGTGCTCGGGTCTCCGGACAGGGAGGGTACAATGAGCAGTTCTTC	CATSARVSGQGGYNEQFF
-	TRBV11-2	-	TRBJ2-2	TGTGCCAGCACCACGGGGAACACCGGGGAGCTGTTTTTT	CASTTGNTGELFF
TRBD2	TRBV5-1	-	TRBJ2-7	TGCGCCAGCAGCTTGGCCGGGACTAGCTCCTACGAGCAGTACTTC	CASSLAGTSSYEQYF
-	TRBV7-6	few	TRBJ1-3	TGTGCCAGCAGCCAGCCGGGACGCCGAACTGGAAACACCATATATTTT	CASSQPGRRTGNTIYF
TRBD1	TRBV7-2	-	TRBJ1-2	TGTGCCAGCAGCTATCGTCCCGGGACAGGGTACTATGGCTACACCTTC	CASSYRPGTGYYGYTF
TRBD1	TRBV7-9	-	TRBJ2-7	TGTGCCAGCAGCTGGACAGGGGCAAGCGGCGAGCAGTACTTC	CASSWTGASGEQYF
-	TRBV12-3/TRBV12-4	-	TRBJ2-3	TGTGCCAGCAGCCGAGGGGGTTCATATACGCAGTATTTT	CASSRGGSYTQYF
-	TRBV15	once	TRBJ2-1	TGTGCCACCAGCAGAGATCCTGGAGGGGTTAATGAGCAGTTCTTC	CATSRDPGGVNEQFF
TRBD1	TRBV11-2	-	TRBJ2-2	TGTGCCAGCTCCCCCAAACGGGACAGGCGGTTCGGGGAGCTGTTTTTT	CASSPKRDRRFGELFF
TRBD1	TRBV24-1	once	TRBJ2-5	TGTGCCACCAGTGACCCCGGACAGGGGGCGTTGGAGACCCAGTACTTC	CATSDPGQGALETQYF
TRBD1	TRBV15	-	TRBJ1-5	TGTGCCACCAGCAGAGATGGGACAGGGGGCGCGGGGCAGCCCCAGCATTTT	CATSRDGTGGAGQPQHF
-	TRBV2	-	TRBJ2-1	TGTGCCAGCAGTGAGGGCAGCGACAATGAGCAGTTCTTC	CASSEGSDNEQFF
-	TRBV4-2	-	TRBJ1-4	TGTGCCAGCAGCCAAGGCGGGACTATGGATGAAAAACTGTTTTTT	CASSQGGTMDEKLFF
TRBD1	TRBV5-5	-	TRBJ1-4	TGTGCCAGCAGCTTGACAGGGGATAATGAAAAACTGTTTTTT	CASSLTGDNEKLFF
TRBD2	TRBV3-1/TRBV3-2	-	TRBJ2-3	TGTGCCAGCAGCCAAGAAGCGGGGGGGCTGAGAGATACGCAGTATTTT	CASSQEAGGLRDTQYF
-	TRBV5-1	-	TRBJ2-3	TGCGCCAGCGAAATGGACTCTAGCACAGATACGCAGTATTTT	CASEMDSSTDTQYF